The 27 T cell receptor beta chains presented below share a single source sample, sequenced in a study of beta chain features in type 1 diabetes. The study reverse transcribed the entire isolated RNA, so it sequenced expressed TCRB transcripts. TCRdb's table, derived via immunoSEQ multiplex PCR, lists solely in-frame clones and lacks some. This sample has around 500,000 clones; roughly 10% occur once, and the top ten carry 0.046%. The specimen sequenced was naive CD4+ T cells from blood. Receptors were obtained from a woman between 18 and 30 years old in good health.

Here the CDR3 DNA reads TGTGCAAGTCGCTTAGCAGCTAGCCCTCCCCATGAGCAGTTCTTC. Translated: CASRLAASPPHEQFF. The rearrangement joins TRBV12-2 to TRBJ2-1; the D call of TRBD2 is as the table states it, not checked on the DNA. TRBV12-2 is a known pseudogene. This CDR3 has 15 residues.

In its sample, this clone was seen a few times. The gene calls are TRBV27 and TRBJ1-2; D possibly corresponds to TRBD1 (5 bases). CDR3 length equals 15 residues. With 4 bases removed from V and 3 bases from J, the gap between germline ends came to 15 bases. CDR1 and CDR2 (germline): MNHEY, SMNVEV (reference sequence). The CDR3 DNA reads TGTGCCAGCAGTTCGGGGACGGCTAATCACTATGGCTACACCTTC. It translates to CASSSGTANHYGYTF.

The genes are TRBV4-3 and TRBJ1-1; 7 bases align to TRBD1. The CDR3 length is 15 residues. Trimming took 4 bases from V and 6 from J; bases not matched to a gene: 11. The germline V gene has CDR1 LGHNA and CDR2 YSLEER. CDR3 bases: TGCGCCAGCAGCCTTTTCGACAGGGAAGTCCCTGAAGCTTTCTTT. Translating it yields CASSLFDREVPEAFF.

This clone was observed a few times. The chain uses TRBV5-4 and TRBJ2-1; the D gene is possibly TRBD1 (6 bases). V dropped 1 base and J dropped 9 bases, with 17 bases sitting between them. Germline CDR1 SGHNT, CDR2 YYREEE (reference sequence). This CDR3 spans 15 amino acids. CDR3 sequence reads: CASSLRGNPYGEQFF. The CDR3 DNA reads TGTGCCAGCAGCTTGAGGGGGAACCCATACGGTGAGCAGTTCTTC.

This chain joins TRBV18 and TRBJ1-5; D is ambiguous. Germline V gene sequence: CDR1 KGHSH, CDR2 LQKENI. V was clipped by 6 bases and J by 4 bases, with 10 bases between them. The CDR3 consists of 13 residues. The CDR3, as DNA: TGTGCCAGCTCTATCGGGCAAAATCAGCCCCAGCATTTT. Amino acid sequence: CASSIGQNQPQHF.

The chain employs TRBV28 and TRBJ2-5, with 12 bases that match TRBD2. After removal of 4 bases from V and 7 bases from J, the junction contained 13 bases not matched to a gene. From germline, CDR1 is MDHEN and CDR2 SYDVKM. This CDR3 is built from 17 residues. The CDR3 region is CASSSMTSGGRQGTQYF. In nucleotides, the CDR3 is TGTGCCAGCAGTTCAATGACTAGCGGGGGACGGCAGGGGACCCAGTACTTC.

This clone was seen more than once but under ten times. This chain links TRBV2 with TRBJ1-3, with a weak D call TRBD1 (5 bases). The V gene's germline CDR1 is SNHLY and CDR2 FYNNEI. The CDR3 is 13 residues long. V gave up 9 bases and J gave up 0 bases, with 9 bases separating them. CDR3 sequence: CASRQNSGNTIYF. The CDR3 DNA reads as TGTGCCAGTAGACAGAACTCTGGAAACACCATATATTTT.

This rearrangement joins TRBV13 to TRBJ2-1; D gene ambiguous. Germline CDR1 and CDR2: PRHDT and FYEKMQ (reference sequence). CDR3 length: 14 residues. V was shortened by 3 bases and J by 10 bases, with 16 bases between the two germline ends. In DNA form, the CDR3 reads TGTGCCAGCAGCTTTCCAACCGACACCCTCGAGCAGTTCTTC. Translating gives CASSFPTDTLEQFF.

This clone has only a few counts. V is TRBV10-3 and J is TRBJ2-7; 7 bases are a match to TRBD1. This CDR3 spans 13 amino acids. The V and J ends lost 7 bases and 7 bases, in that order; junction bases with no gene match: 10. Looked up from germline, CDR1 is ENHRY and CDR2 is SYGVKD. The DNA for the CDR3 is TGTGCCATCAAAGGGACAGAGAACTGGGAGCAGTACTTC. Encoded protein: CAIKGTENWEQYF.

This clone was seen only a few times. The chain carries TRBV5-1 and TRBJ2-5; D may be TRBD1 or TRBD2 (5 bases each). V was shortened by 4 bases and J by 0 bases, with 10 bases between the two germline ends. From germline, CDR1 is SGHRS and CDR2 YFSETQ. There are 14 residues in the CDR3. The CDR3: CASSPGTDQETQYF. CDR3 sequence (DNA): TGCGCCAGCAGCCCCGGGACGGACCAAGAGACCCAGTACTTC.

The genes are TRBV5-6 and TRBJ2-3; D remains unclear. V was shortened by 2 bases and J by 2 bases, with 15 bases between the two germline ends. Germline V lookup: CDR1 SGHDT, CDR2 YYEEEE. There are 16 residues in the CDR3. This CDR3 is CASSFAPRGSTDTQYF. The CDR3 DNA sequence: TGTGCCAGCAGCTTTGCCCCCCGCGGATCCACAGATACGCAGTATTTT.

The V and J genes are TRBV9 and TRBJ2-3; 8 bases map to TRBD2. Germline V gene sequence: CDR1 SGDLS, CDR2 YYNGEE. J gave up 2 bases and V 4 bases, and 18 bases lay outside the gene matches. The length of the CDR3 is 19 residues. The CDR3 is CASSIAASGGYVPTDTQYF. CDR3 DNA sequence: TGTGCCAGCAGCATAGCCGCGAGCGGGGGATATGTACCCACAGATACGCAGTATTTT.

The chain joins TRBV27 to TRBJ2-7; D is perhaps TRBD1 (6 bases). The germline V gene has CDR1 MNHEY and CDR2 SMNVEV (reference sequence). The length of the CDR3 is 14 residues. The V end was cut by 5 bases, the J end by 2 bases, with 13 bases between. CDR3: CASSTRTVPYEQYV. CDR3 nucleotides: TGTGCCAGCAGTACCCGGACAGTACCCTACGAGCAGTACGTC.

This clone showed up just a few times. V gene TRBV7-2 combines with J gene TRBJ2-5; D unresolved. Germline V CDR1 and CDR2: SGHTA, FQGNSA. This CDR3 region has 16 residues. The ends were cut back, 3 bases at V and 4 bases at J, with 18 bases in the middle. The CDR3 coding sequence is TGTGCCAGCAGCTTGCAACCCGGCGGCAACACAGAGACCCAGTACTTC. Protein sequence: CASSLQPGGNTETQYF.

The chain uses TRBV29-1 and TRBJ2-3; TRBD2 is a possible D gene (5 bases). Trimming stripped 2 bases from V and 7 bases from J, with 7 bases between. CDR1 is SQVTM and CDR2 is ANQGSEA in the germline V gene. This CDR3 has 11 residues. The CDR3 sequence is CSVEHGNTQYF. CDR3 in DNA: TGCAGCGTTGAACACGGGAATACGCAGTATTTT.

This clone was counted a few times. The rearrangement uses TRBV4-2 and TRBJ2-5; TRBD1 matches at 9 bases. V was clipped by 0 bases and J by 1 base; unmatched bases: 6. Germline-derived CDR1 and CDR2 are LGHNA and YNFKEQ. CDR3 length: 17 residues. The DNA for the CDR3 is TGTGCCAGCAGCCAAGATGGAGGGACAGGGTCCCAAGAGACCCAGTACTTC. Amino acid sequence: CASSQDGGTGSQETQYF.

The sample holds a few counts of this clone. This chain connects TRBV7-3 to TRBJ2-2, with D tentatively TRBD1 (6 bases). Germline CDR1 is SGHTA and CDR2 is FQGTGA. The CDR3 length is 14 residues. Trimming stripped 5 bases from V and 2 bases from J, with 9 bases between. The CDR3 DNA follows: TGTGCCAGCAGCCCGGACAGAAACACCGGGGAGCTGTTTTTT. Amino acid sequence: CASSPDRNTGELFF.

The sample holds a few counts of this clone. J is TRBJ2-5 and V is TRBV7-2, with 10 bases lining up with TRBD2. J was trimmed by 1 base and V by 5 bases; bases with no gene match: 10. The CDR3 loop spans 17 amino acids. Germline V gives CDR1 SGHTA, CDR2 FQGNSA. DNA of the CDR3: TGTGCCAGCAGCCCTGGGGTAGCGGGAGGTACCCAAGAGACCCAGTACTTC. It yields the protein CASSPGVAGGTQETQYF.

CDR3 residues: CSVGNGQGWNGYTF. Here the CDR3 DNA reads TGCAGCGTTGGCAACGGACAGGGGTGGAATGGCTACACCTTC. The chain is built from TRBV29-1 and TRBJ1-2; TRBD1 matches at 9 bases. Germline V gene lookup returns CDR1 SQVTM and CDR2 ANQGSEA. The CDR3 consists of 14 residues. V trimming: 4 bases; J trimming: 6 bases; junction bases outside the gene matches: 9.

This clone was counted only a few times. This chain joins TRBV5-1 and TRBJ2-3, with D maybe TRBD1 (6 bases). Trimming shortened V by 1 base and J by 0 bases, and 9 bases separated the two germline ends. The CDR3 sequence is 15 residues long. Germline values: CDR1 SGHRS, CDR2 YFSETQ. CDR3 nucleotides: TGCGCCAGCAGCTTGCATGGACAGAGCACAGATACGCAGTATTTT. Translation gives CASSLHGQSTDTQYF.

The table lists this clone with a few counts. For the CDR3, the DNA is TGTGCCACCAGCAGAGATGTAACCACCAGCCGGAAGAAGCAGTTCTTC. Translating it yields CATSRDVTTSRKKQFF. The V and J genes are TRBV15 and TRBJ2-1, with D uncertain. Germline V gives CDR1 LNHNV, CDR2 YYDKDF (reference sequence). The ends were cut back, 0 bases at V and 11 bases at J, with 20 bases in the middle. The CDR3 has 16 amino acids.

The V gene is TRBV7-3, the J gene TRBJ2-6, with a possible D match to TRBD1 (6 bases). CDR1 and CDR2 (germline): SGHTA, FQGTGA. V was clipped by 5 bases and J by 2 bases, with 10 bases between them. The CDR3 loop spans 15 amino acids. For the CDR3, the DNA is TGTGCCAGCAGCACCACAGGGACTGGGGCCAACGTCCTGACTTTC. Its translation is CASSTTGTGANVLTF.

The rearrangement links TRBV19 to TRBJ2-1; 11 bases fit TRBD2. V dropped 3 bases and J dropped 8; count of bases not matched to a gene: 3. This CDR3 region has 14 residues. The V gene's germline CDR1 is LNHDA and CDR2 SQIVND (reference sequence). The CDR3 DNA follows: TGTGCCAGTAGTATTACTAGCGGGAGCTATGAGCAGTTCTTC. This sequence encodes CASSITSGSYEQFF.

The chain recombines TRBV11-1 with TRBJ2-5, with 10 bases that match TRBD1. The CDR3 loop spans 17 amino acids. With V trimmed by 0 bases and J by 2 bases, 6 bases remained unmatched. CDR1 and CDR2 (germline): SGHAT, FQDESV (reference sequence). The DNA of the CDR3 is TGTGCCAGCAGCTTAGCGGGGACAGGGGATAAACAAGAGACCCAGTACTTC. As protein: CASSLAGTGDKQETQYF.

The V call is TRBV7-2, the J call TRBJ2-1, with 10 bases aligning to TRBD2. The CDR3 is 16 amino acids. The germline V gene has CDR1 SGHTA and CDR2 FQGNSA. Germline trimming cut 3 bases from V and 0 bases from J; bases unmatched to any gene: 2. The CDR3: CASSFASGGSYNEQFF. The DNA for the CDR3 is TGTGCCAGCAGCTTTGCTAGCGGGGGCTCCTACAATGAGCAGTTCTTC.

The V gene is TRBV9, the J gene TRBJ1-6; D gene ambiguous. The CDR3 runs 16 residues. Trimming cost V 3 bases and J 7 bases, with 17 bases left between them. Germline loops: CDR1 SGDLS, CDR2 YYNGEE. CDR3 loop: CASSANPWAGNSPLHF. The CDR3 DNA sequence: TGTGCCAGCAGCGCTAACCCATGGGCAGGCAATTCACCCCTCCACTTT. Drawing the rest from reference TRBV9 and TRBJ1-6, the complete variable domain is DSGVTQTPKHLITATGQRVTLRCSPRSGDLSVYWYQQSLDQGLQFLIQYYNGEERAKGNILERFSAQQFPDLHSELNLSSLELGDSALYFCASSANPWAGNSPLHFGNGTRLTVT.

In this sample, this clone turned up a few times. The CDR3 here is CASSLAGPPYEQYF. CDR3 sequence (DNA): TGTGCCAGCAGTTTAGCGGGCCCACCCTACGAGCAGTACTTC. The V and J genes are TRBV27 and TRBJ2-7; D possibly corresponds to TRBD2 (5 bases). The V gene's germline CDR1 is MNHEY and CDR2 SMNVEV (reference sequence). The CDR3 has 14 amino acids. Trimming stripped 2 bases from V and 2 bases from J, with 10 bases between.